Listed below are T cell receptor beta chains from one sample, sequenced in a study of blood T cell repertoires in COVID-19. Profiling relied on immunoSEQ multiplex PCR, and the TCRdb table lists in-frame clones only, not all of them. Of about 68,000 clones listed, roughly 91% were seen once; the top ten hold roughly 0.47%. Material: peripheral blood. Receptors were obtained from a man over 45 with COVID-19, enrolled during active disease. Each CDR3 is given with its conserved first and last residue. D genes are given only for firm matches. Only some rows state a clone size, as once, few, many or a class for expanded clones.

NA	TRBV18	TRBD2	TRBJ2-7	TGTGCCAGCTCACCACCGGGACTAGCGGGGGGATACGAGCAGTACTTC	CASSPPGLAGGYEQYF
NA	TRBV11-3	TRBD2	TRBJ2-5	TGTGCCAGCAGCTTAGACGGCCGGGAGGGGGAGACCCAGTACTTC	CASSLDGREGETQYF
once	TRBV7-2	TRBD2	TRBJ2-1	TGTGCCAGCAGCTTCCGGACTAGCGGGAGCCGCAATGAGCAGTTCTTC	CASSFRTSGSRNEQFF
NA	TRBV6-5	TRBD2	TRBJ2-2	TGTGCCAGCAGCGGACTAGCGGGAGACACCGGGGAGCTGTTTTTT	CASSGLAGDTGELFF
NA	TRBV4-2	TRBD2	TRBJ2-2	TGTGCCAGCAGCCAGACCGGGAGGACCGGGGAGCTGTTTTTT	CASSQTGRTGELFF
NA	TRBV9	TRBD2	TRBJ2-6	TGTGCCAGCAGCGTAGGGGGGGGAGACGCTGGGGCCAACGTCCTGACTTTC	CASSVGGGDAGANVLTF
NA	TRBV2	TRBD2	TRBJ2-2	TGTGCCAGCAAGGGACTAGCGGGAGGGGTTGTCAGGGAGCTGTTTTTT	CASKGLAGGVVRELFF
NA	TRBV19	TRBD2	TRBJ2-3	TGTGCCAGTAGTTTGGGGGGAGGGCCGGCGACAGATACGCAGTATTTT	CASSLGGGPATDTQYF
NA	TRBV5-1	NA	TRBJ1-2	TGCGCCAGCAGCCGGGACGGGGGTGTCTATGGCTACACCTTC	CASSRDGGVYGYTF
NA	TRBV6-2/TRBV6-3	TRBD2	TRBJ2-5	TGTGCCAGCAGCTCTAGCGGAGGGGTACAAGAGACCCAGTACTTC	CASSSSGGVQETQYF
NA	TRBV15	TRBD1	TRBJ2-7	TGTGCCACCAGCAGAGGGGGGACAGTGTACGAGCAGTACTTC	CATSRGGTVYEQYF
NA	TRBV5-1	TRBD1	TRBJ2-3	TGCGCCAGCAGCCCGGGACAGACAACAGATACGCAGTATTTT	CASSPGQTTDTQYF
once	TRBV11-2	TRBD1	TRBJ1-2	TGTGCCAGCAGCCCTAGTTCGACAGGGGCAGGGGGCTACACCTTC	CASSPSSTGAGGYTF
NA	TRBV19	TRBD1	TRBJ2-7	TGTGCCAGTAGTACTGGACAGGGAAGGCGTTTCGACGAGCAGTACTTC	CASSTGQGRRFDEQYF
NA	TRBV5-4	NA	TRBJ1-1	TGTGCCAGCAGCGTTAAAGCTTTCTTT	CASSVKAFF
few	TRBV2	TRBD1	TRBJ2-1	TGTGCCAGCAGTGAAATTCAACAGGGGGCGAATGAGCAGTTCTTC	CASSEIQQGANEQFF